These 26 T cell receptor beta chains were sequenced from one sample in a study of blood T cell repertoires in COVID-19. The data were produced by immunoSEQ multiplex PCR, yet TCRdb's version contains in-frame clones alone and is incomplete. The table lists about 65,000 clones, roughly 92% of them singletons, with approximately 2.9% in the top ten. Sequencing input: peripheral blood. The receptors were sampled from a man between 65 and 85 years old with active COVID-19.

The CDR3 region has the DNA TGTGCCAGCAGCCTCTCCGGGGTTGGGGCCAACGTCCTGACTTTC. It codes for CASSLSGVGANVLTF. The chain recombines TRBV6-5 with TRBJ2-6, with D possibly TRBD2 on 5 matching bases. The V end was cut by 6 bases, the J end by 3 bases, with 12 bases between. CDR1 is MNHEY, CDR2 SVGAGI, per germline. The CDR3 contains 15 residues.

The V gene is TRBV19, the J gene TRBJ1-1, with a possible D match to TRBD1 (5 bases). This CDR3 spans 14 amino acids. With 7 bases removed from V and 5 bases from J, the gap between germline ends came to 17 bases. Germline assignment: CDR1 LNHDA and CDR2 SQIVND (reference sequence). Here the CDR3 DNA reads TGTGCCAGTAACCAAGACAGCCCCGGGACTGAAGCTTTCTTT. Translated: CASNQDSPGTEAFF.

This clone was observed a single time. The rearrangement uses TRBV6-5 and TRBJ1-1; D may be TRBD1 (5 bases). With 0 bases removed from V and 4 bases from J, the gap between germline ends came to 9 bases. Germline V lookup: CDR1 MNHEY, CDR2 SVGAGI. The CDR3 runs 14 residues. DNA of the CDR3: TGTGCCAGCAGTTACTCGTTGCAGGGCACTGAAGCTTTCTTT. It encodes CASSYSLQGTEAFF.

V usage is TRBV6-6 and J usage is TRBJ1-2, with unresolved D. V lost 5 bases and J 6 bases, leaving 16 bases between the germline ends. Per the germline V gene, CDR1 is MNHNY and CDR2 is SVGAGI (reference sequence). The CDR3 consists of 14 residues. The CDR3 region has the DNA TGTGCCAGCAGTCAAGAACAATCTCTGGATGGCTACACCTTC. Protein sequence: CASSQEQSLDGYTF.

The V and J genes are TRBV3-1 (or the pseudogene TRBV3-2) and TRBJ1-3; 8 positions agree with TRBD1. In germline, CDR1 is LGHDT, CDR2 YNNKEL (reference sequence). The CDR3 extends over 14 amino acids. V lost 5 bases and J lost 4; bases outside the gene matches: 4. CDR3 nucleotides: TGTGCCAGCAGCTTACGGACAGGGGGAAACACCATATATTTT. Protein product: CASSLRTGGNTIYF.

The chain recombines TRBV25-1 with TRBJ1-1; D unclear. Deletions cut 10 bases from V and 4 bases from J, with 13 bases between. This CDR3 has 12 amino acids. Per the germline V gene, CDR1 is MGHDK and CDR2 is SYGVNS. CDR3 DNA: TGTGCCACTCGAGAGTCGGGCACTGAAGCTTTCTTT. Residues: CATRESGTEAFF.

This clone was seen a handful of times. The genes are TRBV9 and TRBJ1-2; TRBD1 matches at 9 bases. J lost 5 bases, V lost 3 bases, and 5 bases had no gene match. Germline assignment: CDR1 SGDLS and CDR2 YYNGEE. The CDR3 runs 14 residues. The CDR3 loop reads CASSAYGTGYGYTF. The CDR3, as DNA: TGTGCCAGCAGCGCTTACGGGACAGGGTATGGCTACACCTTC.

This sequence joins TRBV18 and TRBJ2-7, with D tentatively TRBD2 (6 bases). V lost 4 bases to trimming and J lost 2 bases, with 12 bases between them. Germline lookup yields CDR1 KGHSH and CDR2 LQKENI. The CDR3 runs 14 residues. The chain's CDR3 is CASSRLGGTYEQYV. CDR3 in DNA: TGTGCCAGCTCACGCCTCGGGGGTACCTACGAGCAGTACGTC.

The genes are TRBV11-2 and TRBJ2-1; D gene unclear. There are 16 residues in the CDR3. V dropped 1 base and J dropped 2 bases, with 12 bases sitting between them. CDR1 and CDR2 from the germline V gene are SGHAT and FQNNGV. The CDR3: CASSLGLNPAYNEQFF. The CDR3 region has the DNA TGTGCCAGCAGCTTAGGGCTGAACCCAGCCTACAATGAGCAGTTCTTC.

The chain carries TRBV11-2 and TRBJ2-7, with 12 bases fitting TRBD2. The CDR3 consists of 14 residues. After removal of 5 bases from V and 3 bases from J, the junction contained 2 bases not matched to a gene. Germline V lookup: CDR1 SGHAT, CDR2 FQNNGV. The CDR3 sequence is CASSLAGGLYEQYF. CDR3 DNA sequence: TGTGCCAGCAGCCTAGCGGGGGGGCTCTACGAGCAGTACTTC.

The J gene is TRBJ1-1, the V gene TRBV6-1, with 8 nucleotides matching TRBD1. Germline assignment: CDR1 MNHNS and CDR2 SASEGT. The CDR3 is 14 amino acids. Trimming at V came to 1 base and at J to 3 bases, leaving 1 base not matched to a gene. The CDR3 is CASSEVQGDTEAFF. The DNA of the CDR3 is TGTGCCAGCAGTGAAGTACAGGGGGACACTGAAGCTTTCTTT.

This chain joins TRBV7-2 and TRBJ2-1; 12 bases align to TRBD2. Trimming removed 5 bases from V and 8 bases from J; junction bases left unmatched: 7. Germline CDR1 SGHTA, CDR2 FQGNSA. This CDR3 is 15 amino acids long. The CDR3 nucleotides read TGTGCCAGCAGCCTGGCTAGCGGGGGGGCCGATGAGCAGTTCTTC. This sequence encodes CASSLASGGADEQFF.

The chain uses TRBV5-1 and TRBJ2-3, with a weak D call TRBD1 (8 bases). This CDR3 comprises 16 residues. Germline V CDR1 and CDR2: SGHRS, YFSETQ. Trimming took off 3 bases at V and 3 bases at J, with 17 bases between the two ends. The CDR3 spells CASSWTGQGGTDTQYF. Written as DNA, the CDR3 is TGCGCCAGCAGCTGGACCGGACAGGGAGGGACAGATACGCAGTATTTT.

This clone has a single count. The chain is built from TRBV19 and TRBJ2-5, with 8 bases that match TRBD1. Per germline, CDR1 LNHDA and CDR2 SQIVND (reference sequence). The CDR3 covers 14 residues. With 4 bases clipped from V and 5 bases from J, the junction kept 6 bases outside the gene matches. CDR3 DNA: TGTGCCAGTAGTAAGAGGACAGGGTCGGAGACCCAGTACTTC. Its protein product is CASSKRTGSETQYF.

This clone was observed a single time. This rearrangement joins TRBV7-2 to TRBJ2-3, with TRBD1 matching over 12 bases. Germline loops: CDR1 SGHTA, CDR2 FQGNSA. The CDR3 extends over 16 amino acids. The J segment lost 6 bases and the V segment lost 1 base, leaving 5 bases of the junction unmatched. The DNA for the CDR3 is TGTGCCAGCAGCTTAGGTGGGGGACAGGGGGCTGATACGCAGTATTTT. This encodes CASSLGGGQGADTQYF.

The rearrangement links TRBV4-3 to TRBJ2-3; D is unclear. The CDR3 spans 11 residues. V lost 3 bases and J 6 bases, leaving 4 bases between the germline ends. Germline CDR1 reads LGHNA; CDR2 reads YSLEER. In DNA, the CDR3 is TGCGCCAGCAGCCAGAGGGATACGCAGTATTTT. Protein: CASSQRDTQYF.

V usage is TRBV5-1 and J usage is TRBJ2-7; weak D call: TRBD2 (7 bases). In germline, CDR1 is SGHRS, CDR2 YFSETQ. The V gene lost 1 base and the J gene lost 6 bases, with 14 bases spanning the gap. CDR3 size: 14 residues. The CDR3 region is CASSLSGGRIEQYF. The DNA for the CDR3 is TGCGCCAGCAGCTTGTCGGGGGGCCGGATCGAGCAGTACTTC.

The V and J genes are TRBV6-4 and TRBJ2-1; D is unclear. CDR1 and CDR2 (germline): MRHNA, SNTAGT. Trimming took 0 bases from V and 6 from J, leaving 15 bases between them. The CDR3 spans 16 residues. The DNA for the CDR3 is TGTGCCAGCAGTGACTCGAGCACCCTCACCGTCAATGAGCAGTTCTTC. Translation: CASSDSSTLTVNEQFF.

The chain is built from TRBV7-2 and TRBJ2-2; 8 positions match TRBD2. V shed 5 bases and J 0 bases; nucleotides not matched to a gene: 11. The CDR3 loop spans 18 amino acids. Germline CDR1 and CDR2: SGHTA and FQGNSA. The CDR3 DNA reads TGTGCCAGCAGCCCCCCTCGCGGAGCGGGGGCGAACACCGGGGAGCTGTTTTTT. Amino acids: CASSPPRGAGANTGELFF.

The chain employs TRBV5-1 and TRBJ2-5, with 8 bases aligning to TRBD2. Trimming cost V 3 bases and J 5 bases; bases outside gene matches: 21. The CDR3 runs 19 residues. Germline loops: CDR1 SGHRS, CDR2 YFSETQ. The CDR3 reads CASSSRTLGGLASGETQYF. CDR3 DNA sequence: TGCGCCAGCAGCTCACGAACCTTGGGCGGACTAGCCTCCGGGGAGACCCAGTACTTC.

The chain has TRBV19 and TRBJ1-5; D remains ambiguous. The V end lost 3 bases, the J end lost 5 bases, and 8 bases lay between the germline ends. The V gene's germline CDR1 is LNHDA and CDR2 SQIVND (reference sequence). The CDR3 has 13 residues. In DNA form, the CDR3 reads TGTGCCAGTAGTATCGGTTCCGATCAGCCCCAGCATTTT. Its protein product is CASSIGSDQPQHF.

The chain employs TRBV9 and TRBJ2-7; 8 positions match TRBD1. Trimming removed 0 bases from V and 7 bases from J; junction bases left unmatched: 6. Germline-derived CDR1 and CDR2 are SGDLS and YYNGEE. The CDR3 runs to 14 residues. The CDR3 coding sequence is TGTGCCAGCAGCGTAGAATCAGGGGGCAGGGAGCAGTACTTC. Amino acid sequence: CASSVESGGREQYF.

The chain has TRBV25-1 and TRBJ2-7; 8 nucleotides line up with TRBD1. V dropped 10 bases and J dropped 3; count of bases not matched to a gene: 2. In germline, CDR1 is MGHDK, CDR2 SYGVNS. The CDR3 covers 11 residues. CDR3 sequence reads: CATGTGYEQYV. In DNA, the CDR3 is TGTGCCACCGGGACAGGCTACGAGCAGTACGTC.

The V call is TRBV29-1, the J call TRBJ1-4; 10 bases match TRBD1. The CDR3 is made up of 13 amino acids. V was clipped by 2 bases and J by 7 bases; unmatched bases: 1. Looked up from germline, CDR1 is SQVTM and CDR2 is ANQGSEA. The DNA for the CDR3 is TGCAGCGTTGAACGGGACAGGGGTGAAAAACTGTTTTTT. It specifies CSVERDRGEKLFF.

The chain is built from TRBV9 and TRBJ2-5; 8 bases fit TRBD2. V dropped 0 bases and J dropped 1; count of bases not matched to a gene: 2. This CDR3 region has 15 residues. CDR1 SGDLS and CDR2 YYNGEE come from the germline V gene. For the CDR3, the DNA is TGTGCCAGCAGCGTAGGAGCGGGGGCCCAAGAGACCCAGTACTTC. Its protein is CASSVGAGAQETQYF.

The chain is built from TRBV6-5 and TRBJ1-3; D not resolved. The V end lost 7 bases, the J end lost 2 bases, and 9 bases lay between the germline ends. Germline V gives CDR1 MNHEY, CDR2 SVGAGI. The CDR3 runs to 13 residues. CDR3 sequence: CASTDTTGNTIYF. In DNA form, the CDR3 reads TGTGCCAGCACCGACACCACTGGAAACACCATATATTTT.